The present entry profiles one T cell receptor (beta chain) with its context. This clone was counted only a few times. Its antigen is still unknown. Base qualities are not provided; no much larger clone lies one nucleotide away. This sample is drawn from a study of blood T cell repertoires in COVID-19 (TCRdb year 2020). Describing the broader study: Collaborator samples came from the United States, Italy and Spain and covered acute and convalescent phases of COVID-19. The prospective study material was composed of cDNA or gDNA derived from T cells, B-cell-depleted T cells, or PBMCs. Deeply sampled blood TCRbeta repertoires from subjects exposed to, actively infected with, or recovered from COVID-19 were included in the dataset. A freely available public database, intended as a resource for researchers studying the immune response to SARS-CoV-2, is where the repertoires were released. The samples were drawn from two sources: the first 160 participants of the ongoing ImmuneRACE study, and 1,254 subjects contributed by 6 global collaborators. Sample metadata almost always included a de-identified subject ID, COVID-19 status, age in years and sex. HLA class I and class II types, where available, came from metadata supplied by the sample provider rather than from assay-based typing. General conclusions and limits of the study: How much clinical and demographic metadata was included differed by source and by participant, and the metadata was provided uncurated.

In the prospective study, participants were about 18 to 95 years old, resided in 24 geographic areas of the United States, and were enrolled through a virtual design. In the prospective study, cohorts were assigned on the basis of participant-reported clinical history obtained from a screening survey and a study questionnaire. In the prospective study, whole blood, serum and a nasopharyngeal or oropharyngeal swab were collected from each participant by mobile phlebotomists. Additional blood draws and questionnaires over an approximately 2-month period could optionally be provided by prospective study participants. Blood samples from the prospective study were shipped frozen or at room temperature prior to DNA extraction. The immunoSEQ Assay, a bias-controlled multiplex PCR, was used to amplify TCRbeta CDR3 regions from genomic DNA. For the original study's pipeline: Nucleated cell counts per sample were estimated from amplification of reference gene primers within the assay. Sequence reads were collapsed and filtered to measure the absolute abundance of every unique TCRbeta CDR3 rearrangement. For each sample, productive Simpson clonality was calculated as the square root of Simpson's diversity index over productive rearrangements. TCRdb's version of the immuneACCESS table is confined to in-frame rearrangements and falls short of the full clone set. An unresolved V gene accounts for under half of the shortfall where checked; the remainder is of unknown origin. The V and J calls and clone size are taken from that table; D and trimming were inferred from the DNA. This sample gives about 300,000 clones in total; around 90% of them show up just once. Around 4.4% of the sample is held by the ten biggest clonotypes.

At the junction V is shortened by 4 bases and J by 3 bases; bases outside the gene matches: 5. In the germline V gene, CDR1 corresponds to LGHNA and CDR2 to YNFKEQ. From its cysteine to its phenylalanine, the CDR3 spans 15 amino acids. Of the read, only the CDR3 DNA is kept; its 45 bases are in frame from base 1. This sequence uses TRBV4-2 and TRBJ2-2, and 7 bases in between align with TRBD2. Sequencing was performed on PBMCs or T cells enriched from blood (not recorded which). This sequence originates from a woman younger than 35 with acute COVID-19. The bases read TGTGCCAGCAGCCCAGGACTAGGGGACACCGGGGAGCTGTTTTTT. The resulting protein is CASSPGLGDTGELFF.